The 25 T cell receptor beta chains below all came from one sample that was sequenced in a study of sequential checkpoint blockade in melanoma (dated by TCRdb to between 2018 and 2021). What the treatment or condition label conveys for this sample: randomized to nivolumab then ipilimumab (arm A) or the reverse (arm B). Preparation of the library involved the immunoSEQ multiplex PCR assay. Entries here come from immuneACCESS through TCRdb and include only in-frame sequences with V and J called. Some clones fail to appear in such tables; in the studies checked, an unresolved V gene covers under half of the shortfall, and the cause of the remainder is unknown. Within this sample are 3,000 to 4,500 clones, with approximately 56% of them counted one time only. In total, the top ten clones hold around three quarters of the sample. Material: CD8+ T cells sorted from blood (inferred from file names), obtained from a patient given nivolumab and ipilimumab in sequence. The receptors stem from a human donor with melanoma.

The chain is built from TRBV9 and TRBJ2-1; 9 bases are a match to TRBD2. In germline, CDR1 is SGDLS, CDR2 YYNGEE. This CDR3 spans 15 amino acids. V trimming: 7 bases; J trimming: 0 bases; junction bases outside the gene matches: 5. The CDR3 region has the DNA TGTGCCAGCGGACCTAGCGGGGCCTCCTACAATGAGCAGTTCTTC. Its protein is CASGPSGASYNEQFF.

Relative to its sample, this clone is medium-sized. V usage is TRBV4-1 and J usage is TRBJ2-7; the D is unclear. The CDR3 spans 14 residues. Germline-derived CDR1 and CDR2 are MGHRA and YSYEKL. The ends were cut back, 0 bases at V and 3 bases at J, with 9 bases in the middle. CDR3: CASSQDGQNYEQYF. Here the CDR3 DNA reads TGCGCCAGCAGCCAAGATGGGCAGAACTACGAGCAGTACTTC.

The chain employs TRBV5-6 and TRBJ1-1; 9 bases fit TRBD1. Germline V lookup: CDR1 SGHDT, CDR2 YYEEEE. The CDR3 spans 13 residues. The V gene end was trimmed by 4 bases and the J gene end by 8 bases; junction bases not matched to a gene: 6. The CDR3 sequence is CASSRTGVIEAFF. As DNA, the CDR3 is TGTGCCAGCAGCCGGACAGGGGTGATCGAAGCTTTCTTT.

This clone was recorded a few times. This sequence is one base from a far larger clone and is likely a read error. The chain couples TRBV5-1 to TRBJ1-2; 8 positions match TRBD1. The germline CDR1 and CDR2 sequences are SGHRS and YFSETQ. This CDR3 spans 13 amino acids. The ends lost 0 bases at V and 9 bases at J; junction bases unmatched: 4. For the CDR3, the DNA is TGCGCCAGCAGCTTGGCAGGGGGCTGGCGCTACACCTTC. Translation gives CASSLAGGWRYTF.

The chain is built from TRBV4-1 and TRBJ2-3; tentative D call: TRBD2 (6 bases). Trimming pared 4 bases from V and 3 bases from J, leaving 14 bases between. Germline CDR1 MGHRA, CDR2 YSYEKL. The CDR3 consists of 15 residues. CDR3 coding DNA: TGCGCCAGCAGCCCCTCCTACGGGAGAACAGATACGCAGTATTTT. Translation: CASSPSYGRTDTQYF.

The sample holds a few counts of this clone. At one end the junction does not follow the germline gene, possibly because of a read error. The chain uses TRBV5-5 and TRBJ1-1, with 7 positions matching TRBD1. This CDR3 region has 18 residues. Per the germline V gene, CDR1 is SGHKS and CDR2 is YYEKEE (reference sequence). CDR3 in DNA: TGCGCCAGCAGCCAAGGGTTCAGTACAGGGGTATATGGGACTGAAGCTTTCTTT. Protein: CASSQGFSTGVYGTEAFF. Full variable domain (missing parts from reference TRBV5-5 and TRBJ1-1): DAGVTQSPTHLIKTRGQQVTLRCSPISGHKSVSWYQQVLGQGPQFIFQYYEKEERGRGNFPDRFSARQFPNYSSELNVNALLLGDSALYLCASSQGFSTGVYGTEAFFGQGTRLTVV.

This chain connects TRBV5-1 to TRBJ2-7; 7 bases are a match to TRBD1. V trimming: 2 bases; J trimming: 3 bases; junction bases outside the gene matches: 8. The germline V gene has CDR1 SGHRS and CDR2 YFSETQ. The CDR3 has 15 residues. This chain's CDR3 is CASSLLQGSDYEQYF. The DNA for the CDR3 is TGCGCCAGCAGCTTATTACAGGGGTCGGACTACGAGCAGTACTTC.

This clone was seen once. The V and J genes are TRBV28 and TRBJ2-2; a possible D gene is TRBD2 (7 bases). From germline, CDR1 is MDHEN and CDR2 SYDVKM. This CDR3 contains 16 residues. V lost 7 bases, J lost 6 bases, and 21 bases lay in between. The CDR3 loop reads CASTFHGGGQPGELFF. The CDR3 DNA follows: TGTGCCAGCACCTTTCATGGGGGGGGGCAGCCCGGGGAGCTGTTTTTT.

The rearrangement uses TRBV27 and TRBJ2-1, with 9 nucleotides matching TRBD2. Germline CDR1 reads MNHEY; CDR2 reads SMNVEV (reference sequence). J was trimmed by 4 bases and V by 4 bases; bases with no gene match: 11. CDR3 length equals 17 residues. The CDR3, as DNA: TGTGCCAGCAGTTCAATTCTTGGCGGGAGGGGGTACAATGAGCAGTTCTTC. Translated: CASSSILGGRGYNEQFF.

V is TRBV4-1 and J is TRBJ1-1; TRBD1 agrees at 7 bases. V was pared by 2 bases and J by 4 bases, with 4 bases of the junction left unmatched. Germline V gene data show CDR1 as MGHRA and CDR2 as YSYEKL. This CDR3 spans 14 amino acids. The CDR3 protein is CASSQTQGGTEAFF. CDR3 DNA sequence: TGCGCCAGCAGCCAAACCCAGGGGGGCACTGAAGCTTTCTTT.

The CDR3 spells CASGYGEGTEAFF. Written as DNA, the CDR3 is TGTGCTAGTGGGTACGGGGAGGGCACTGAAGCTTTCTTT. This chain uses TRBV12-5 with TRBJ1-1; D gene ambiguous. Germline CDR1 is LGHNT and CDR2 is FRNRAP. Trimming removed 6 bases at V and 4 bases at J, with 12 bases between. The CDR3 contains 13 residues.

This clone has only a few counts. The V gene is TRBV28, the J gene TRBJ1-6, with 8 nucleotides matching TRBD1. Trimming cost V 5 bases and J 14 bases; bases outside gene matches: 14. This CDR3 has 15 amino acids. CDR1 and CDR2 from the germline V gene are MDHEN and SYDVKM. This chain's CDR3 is CASSRETGATGSLHF. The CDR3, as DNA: TGTGCCAGCAGTCGAGAGACAGGGGCCACCGGGTCCCTCCACTTT.

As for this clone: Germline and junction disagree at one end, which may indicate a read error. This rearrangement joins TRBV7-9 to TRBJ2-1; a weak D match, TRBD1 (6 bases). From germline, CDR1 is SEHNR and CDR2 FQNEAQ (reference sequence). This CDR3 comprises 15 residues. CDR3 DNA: TGCGCCAGCAGCCAGGACGGGACACGGTACAATGAGCAGTTCTTC. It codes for CASSQDGTRYNEQFF. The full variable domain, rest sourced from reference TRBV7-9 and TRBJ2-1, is DTGVSQNPRHKITKRGQNVTFRCDPISEHNRLYWYRQTLGQGPEFLTYFQNEAQLEKSRLLSDRFSAERPKGSFSTLEIQRTEQGDSAMYLCASSQDGTRYNEQFFGPGTRLTVL.

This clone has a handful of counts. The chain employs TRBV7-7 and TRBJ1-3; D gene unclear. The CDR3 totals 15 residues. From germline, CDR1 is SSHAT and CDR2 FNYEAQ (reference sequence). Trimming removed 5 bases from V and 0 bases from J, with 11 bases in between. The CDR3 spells CASSPGKSSGNTIYF. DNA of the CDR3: TGTGCCAGCAGCCCCGGGAAGAGCTCTGGAAACACCATATATTTT.

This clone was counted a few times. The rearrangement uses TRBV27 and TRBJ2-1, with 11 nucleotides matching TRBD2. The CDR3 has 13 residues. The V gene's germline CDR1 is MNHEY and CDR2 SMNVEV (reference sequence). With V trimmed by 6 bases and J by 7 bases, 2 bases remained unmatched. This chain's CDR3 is CASRLAGVNEQFF. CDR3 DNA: TGTGCCAGCAGACTAGCGGGAGTTAATGAGCAGTTCTTC.

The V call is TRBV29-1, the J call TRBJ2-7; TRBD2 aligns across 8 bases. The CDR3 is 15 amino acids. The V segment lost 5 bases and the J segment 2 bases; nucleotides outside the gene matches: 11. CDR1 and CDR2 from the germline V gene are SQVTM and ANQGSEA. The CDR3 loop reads CSVRGGARSTYEQYF. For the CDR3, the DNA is TGCAGCGTTCGGGGGGGGGCTAGATCGACCTACGAGCAGTACTTC.

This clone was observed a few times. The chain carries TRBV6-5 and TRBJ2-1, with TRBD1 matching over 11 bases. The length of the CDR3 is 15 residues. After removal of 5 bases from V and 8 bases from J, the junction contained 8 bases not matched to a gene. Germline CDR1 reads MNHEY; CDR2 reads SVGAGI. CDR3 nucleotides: TGTGCCAGCAGTCGGGGAGGACAGGGGGCGGATGAGCAGTTCTTC. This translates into CASSRGGQGADEQFF.

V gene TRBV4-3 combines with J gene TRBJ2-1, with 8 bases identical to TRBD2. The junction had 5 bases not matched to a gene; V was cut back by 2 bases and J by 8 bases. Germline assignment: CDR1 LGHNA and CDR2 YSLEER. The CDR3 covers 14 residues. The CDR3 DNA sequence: TGCGCCAGCAGCCAAATGGCGGGGGGCGATGAGCAGTTCTTC. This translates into CASSQMAGGDEQFF.

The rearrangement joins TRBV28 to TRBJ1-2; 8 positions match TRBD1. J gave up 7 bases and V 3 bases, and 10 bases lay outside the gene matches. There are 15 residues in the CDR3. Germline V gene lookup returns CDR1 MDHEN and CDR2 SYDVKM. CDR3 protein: CASSLAAGGAVGYTF. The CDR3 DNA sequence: TGTGCCAGCAGTTTGGCGGCAGGGGGCGCGGTTGGCTACACCTTC.

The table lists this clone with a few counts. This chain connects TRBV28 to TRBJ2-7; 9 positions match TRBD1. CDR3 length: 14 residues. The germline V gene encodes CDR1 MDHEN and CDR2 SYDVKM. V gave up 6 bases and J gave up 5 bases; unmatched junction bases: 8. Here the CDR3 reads CASSPDRGMDEQYF. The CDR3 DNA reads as TGTGCCAGCAGCCCGGACAGGGGAATGGACGAGCAGTACTTC.

The CDR3 DNA reads as TGTGCCAGCAGCCAAGGGGAGGGCCGGTACGAGCAGTACTTC. Translated: CASSQGEGRYEQYF. The chain employs TRBV4-2 and TRBJ2-7; 7 bases agree with TRBD2. The CDR3 has 14 residues. CDR1 and CDR2 (germline): LGHNA, YNFKEQ. J gave up 4 bases and V 1 base, and 4 bases lay outside the gene matches.

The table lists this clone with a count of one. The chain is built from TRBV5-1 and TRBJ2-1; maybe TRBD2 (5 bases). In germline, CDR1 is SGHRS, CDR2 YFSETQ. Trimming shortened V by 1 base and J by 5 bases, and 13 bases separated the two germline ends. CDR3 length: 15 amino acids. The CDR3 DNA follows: TGCGCCAGCAGCTTGCTACTAGGGTCGGACAATGAGCAGTTCTTC. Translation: CASSLLLGSDNEQFF.

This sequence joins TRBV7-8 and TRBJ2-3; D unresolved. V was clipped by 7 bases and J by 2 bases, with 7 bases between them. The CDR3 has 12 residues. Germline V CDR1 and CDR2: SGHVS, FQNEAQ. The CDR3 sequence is CASNVLTDTQYF. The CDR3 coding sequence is TGTGCCAGCAATGTTCTCACAGATACGCAGTATTTT. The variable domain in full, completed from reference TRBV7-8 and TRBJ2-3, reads GAGVSQSPRYKVAKRGQDVALRCDPISGHVSLFWYQQALGQGPEFLTYFQNEAQLDKSGLPSDRFFAERPEGSVSTLKIQRTQQEDSAVYLCASNVLTDTQYFGPGTRLTVL.

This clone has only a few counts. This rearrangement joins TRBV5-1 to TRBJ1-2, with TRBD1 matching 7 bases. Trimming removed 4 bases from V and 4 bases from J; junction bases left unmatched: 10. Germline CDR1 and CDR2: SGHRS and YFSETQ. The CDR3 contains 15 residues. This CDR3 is CASSLDPGQFYGYTF. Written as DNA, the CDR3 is TGCGCCAGCAGCCTTGACCCGGGACAGTTCTATGGCTACACCTTC. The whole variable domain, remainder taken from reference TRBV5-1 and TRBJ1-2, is KAGVTQTPRYLIKTRGQQVTLSCSPISGHRSVSWYQQTPGQGLQFLFEYFSETQRNKGNFPGRFSGRQFSNSRSEMNVSTLELGDSALYLCASSLDPGQFYGYTFGSGTRLTVV.

The DNA for the CDR3 is TGTGCCAGCAGACACGACAGTTACAATGAGCAGTTCTTC. Translation gives CASRHDSYNEQFF. The V and J genes are TRBV5-4 and TRBJ2-1; a possible D gene is TRBD1 (5 bases). This CDR3 region has 13 residues. CDR1 SGHNT and CDR2 YYREEE come from the germline V gene (reference sequence). V lost 5 bases to trimming and J lost 4 bases, with 10 bases between them.